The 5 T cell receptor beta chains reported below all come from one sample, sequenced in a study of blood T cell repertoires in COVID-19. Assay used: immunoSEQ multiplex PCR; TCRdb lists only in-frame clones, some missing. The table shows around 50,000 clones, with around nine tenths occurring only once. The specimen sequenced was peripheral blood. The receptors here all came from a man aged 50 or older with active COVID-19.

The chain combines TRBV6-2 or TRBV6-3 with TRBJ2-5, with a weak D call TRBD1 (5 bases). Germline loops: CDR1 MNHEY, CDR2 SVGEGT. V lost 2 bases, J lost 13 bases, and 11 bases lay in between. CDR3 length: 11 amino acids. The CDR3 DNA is TGTGCCAGCAGTTACCCTGGGGCGAGGTACTTC. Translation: CASSYPGARYF.

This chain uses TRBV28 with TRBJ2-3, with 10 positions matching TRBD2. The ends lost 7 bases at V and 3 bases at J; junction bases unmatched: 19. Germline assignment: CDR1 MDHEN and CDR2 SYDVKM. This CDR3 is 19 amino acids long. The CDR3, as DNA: TGTGCCAGCACCTCAGGGGGGGCTAGCGGGGGCCCGTGGACAGATACGCAGTATTTT. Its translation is CASTSGGASGGPWTDTQYF. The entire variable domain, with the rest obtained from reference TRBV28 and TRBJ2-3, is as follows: DVKVTQSSRYLVKRTGEKVFLECVQDMDHENMFWYRQDPGLGLRLIYFSYDVKMKEKGDIPEGYSVSREKKERFSLILESASTNQTSMYLCASTSGGASGGPWTDTQYFGPGTRLTVL.

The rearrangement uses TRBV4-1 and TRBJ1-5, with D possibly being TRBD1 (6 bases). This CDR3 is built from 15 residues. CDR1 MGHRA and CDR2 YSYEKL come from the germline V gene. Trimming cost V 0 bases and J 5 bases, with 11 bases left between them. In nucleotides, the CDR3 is TGCGCCAGCAGCCAAGATCCGACAGGTCATCAGCCCCAGCATTTT. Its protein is CASSQDPTGHQPQHF.

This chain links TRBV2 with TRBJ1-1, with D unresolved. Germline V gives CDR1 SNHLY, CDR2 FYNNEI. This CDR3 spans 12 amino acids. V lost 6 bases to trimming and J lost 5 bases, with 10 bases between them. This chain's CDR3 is CASRPMRTEAFF. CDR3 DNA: TGTGCCAGCAGGCCTATGAGGACTGAAGCTTTCTTT.

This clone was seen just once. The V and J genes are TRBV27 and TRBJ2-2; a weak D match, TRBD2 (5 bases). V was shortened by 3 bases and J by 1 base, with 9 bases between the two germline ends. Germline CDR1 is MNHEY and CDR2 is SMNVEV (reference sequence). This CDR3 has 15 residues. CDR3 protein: CASSFERRNTGELFF. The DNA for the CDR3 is TGTGCCAGCAGTTTTGAGCGGAGGAACACCGGGGAGCTGTTTTTT.